Listed below are T cell receptor beta chains from one sample, sequenced in a study of cytomegalovirus exposure and HLA in healthy donors. The protocol was immunoSEQ multiplex PCR, while the TCRdb copy is restricted to in-frame clones and leaves out a portion. The repertoire includes some 90,000 clones, approximately 72% of them detected once, and around 3.2% sits in the top ten. The source material was PBMCs. The receptors stem from a female donor in good health and CMV-seropositive. CDR3s leave out the opening cysteine and the closing phenylalanine or tryptophan. Fields, in order: V gene, CDR3 protein.

TRBV30 | AWTPRGLSYEQY
TRBV28 | ASTQAHSGNTIY
TRBV6-6 | ASSYGADQPQH
TRBV14 | ASSQIGGLREKLF
TRBV6-6 | ASNWDRGPTEAF
TRBV18 | ASSPRDRGYEQY
TRBV4-2 | ASSRAGGGDTDTQY
TRBV6-1 | ASSESGDYGYT
TRBV7-9 | ASSLAGQGSQPQH
TRBV29-1 | SVEGQGIETQY
TRBV6-5 | ASRDRMNTEAF
TRBV4-3 | ASSLTGDWTEAF
TRBV28 | ASLSRSSGNTIY
TRBV5-1 | ASSLGDRLAGYNEQF
TRBV5-6 | ASSSLRGYEQY
TRBV7-2 | ASSLPTGNQPQH
TRBV5-1 | ASSLGSQGYNEQF
TRBV6-1 | ASSAGQGGEKLF
TRBV19 | ASSGGLFTDTQY
TRBV6-5 | ASRIQRDRAHEQY
TRBV27 | ASSSRQFQEIQY
TRBV11-1 | ASSLGSRTDTQY
TRBV11-2 | ASSLIGSSDTQY
TRBV7-2 | ASSQTGRTEAF
TRBV9 | ASSLGAGGPADTQY